This passage covers 18 T cell receptor beta chains from one sample sequenced in a study of T-cell reconstitution after alpha-beta-depleted transplantation in children. Unique molecular identifiers were used to barcode this TCRbeta library. Using its own MiXCR run on the PCR reads, TCRdb lists one record per CDR3 protein. The sample has about 340,000 distinct CDR3 sequences; around a tenth are singletons. The starting material was PBMCs from the stem cell graft donor, obtained from the stem cell graft. The receptors stem from a human donor who donated a stem cell graft to a child with acute lymphoblastic leukemia.

The CDR3 protein is CASTRGAGANVLTF. The DNA of the CDR3 is TGTGCCAGCACCCGGGGGGCTGGGGCCAACGTCCTGACTTTC. This rearrangement joins TRBV2 to TRBJ2-6, with 7 bases fitting TRBD2. J lost 2 bases, V lost 7 bases, and 2 bases had no gene match. CDR3 size: 14 residues. Germline CDR1 and CDR2: SNHLY and FYNNEI.

The chain joins TRBV10-3 to TRBJ2-3; 11 bases map to TRBD1. CDR1 and CDR2 from the germline V gene are ENHRY and SYGVKD. The J segment lost 6 bases and the V segment lost 6 bases, leaving 5 bases of the junction unmatched. CDR3 length equals 14 residues. DNA for the CDR3: TGTGCCATCAGCGGACAGGGGGCCCAGGATACGCAGTATTTT. Translated: CAISGQGAQDTQYF.

This clonotype was detected only a few times. This sequence joins TRBV10-3 and TRBJ2-5; a weak D match, TRBD2 (5 bases). The germline V and J ends were trimmed by 4 bases and 2 bases, with 20 bases remaining between them. The CDR3 totals 17 residues. The germline V gene encodes CDR1 ENHRY and CDR2 SYGVKD. The CDR3 DNA sequence: TGTGCCATCAGTGTCGGGAAGGCCCTCCCCAATCAAGAGACCCAGTACTTC. This encodes CAISVGKALPNQETQYF.

Of note for this clonotype: At one boundary the junction diverges from the germline segment, which might be a read error. This chain uses TRBV7-7 with TRBJ2-2, with D perhaps assigned TRBD1 or TRBD2 (5 bases each). Per germline, CDR1 SSHAT and CDR2 FNYEAQ (reference sequence). There are 14 residues in the CDR3. The CDR3 region has the DNA TGTGCTAGCAGCTTTGACGAGGGGACCGGGGAGCTGTTTTTT. Protein product: CASSFDEGTGELFF.

The sample holds a few counts of this clonotype. The rearrangement joins TRBV5-6 to TRBJ2-1, with a tentative D call TRBD1 (5 bases). Trimming cost V 0 bases and J 7 bases, with 11 bases left between them. CDR3 length equals 14 residues. Germline-derived CDR1 and CDR2 are SGHDT and YYEEEE. The CDR3 spells CASSLDRTQNEQFF. The CDR3 DNA follows: TGTGCCAGCAGCTTGGACAGGACCCAAAATGAGCAGTTCTTC.

This clonotype has just a few counts. The V and J genes are TRBV7-3 and TRBJ2-3; 8 positions agree with TRBD2. V lost 2 bases and J lost 2; bases outside the gene matches: 6. The CDR3 is 16 residues long. The V gene's germline CDR1 is SGHTA and CDR2 FQGTGA. The CDR3 is CASSLPAGAVTDTQYF. The DNA of the CDR3 is TGTGCCAGCAGCTTACCAGCGGGAGCGGTCACAGATACGCAGTATTTT.

Only a few counts were recorded for this clonotype. The V call is TRBV11-2, the J call TRBJ2-1; no definite D call. Deletions cut 2 bases from V and 5 bases from J, with 13 bases between. Germline V gene data show CDR1 as SGHAT and CDR2 as FQNNGV. The CDR3 runs 15 residues. The CDR3 region has the DNA TGTGCCAGCAGCTTACGGTCCAATCTTAACAATGAGCAGTTCTTC. Translating it yields CASSLRSNLNNEQFF. The full variable domain, in which reference TRBV11-2 and TRBJ2-1 provide the parts outside the CDR3, is EAGVAQSPRYKIIEKRQSVAFWCNPISGHATLYWYQQILGQGPKLLIQFQNNGVVDDSQLPKDRFSAERLKGVDSTLKIQPAKLEDSAVYLCASSLRSNLNNEQFFGPGTRLTVL.

In this sample, this clonotype turned up many times. The chain combines TRBV29-1 with TRBJ1-5, with D perhaps matching TRBD1 (5 bases). The CDR3 length is 14 residues. Trimming pared 3 bases from V and 7 bases from J, leaving 16 bases between. In germline, CDR1 is SQVTM, CDR2 ANQGSEA. CDR3 region: CSVEVEGMGQPQHF. The CDR3 DNA reads as TGCAGCGTTGAGGTTGAGGGGATGGGGCAGCCCCAGCATTTT.

This clonotype was recorded a few times. This chain's CDR3 is CASSLAGTGDLYGYTF. CDR3 in DNA: TGCGCCAGCAGCTTGGCCGGGACAGGGGACCTCTATGGCTACACCTTC. This chain links TRBV5-1 with TRBJ1-2; TRBD1 matches 10 bases. The CDR3 is 16 residues long. Germline V gene sequence: CDR1 SGHRS, CDR2 YFSETQ. With 0 bases clipped from V and 4 bases from J, the junction kept 6 bases outside the gene matches.

On this clonotype itself: One junction end does not reproduce the germline sequence, and a read error may be involved. The chain is built from TRBV7-7 and TRBJ1-1; D unclear. The CDR3 runs 13 residues. Germline CDR1 and CDR2: SSHAT and FNYEAQ (reference sequence). In nucleotides, the CDR3 is TGTGCTAGCAGCCCTTCAATGGACACTGAAGCTTTCTTT. This translates into CASSPSMDTEAFF.

V and J are TRBV7-3 and TRBJ2-1; D may be TRBD1 (6 bases). Trimming took 4 bases from V and 0 from J, leaving 19 bases between them. This CDR3 spans 18 amino acids. Germline V gene data show CDR1 as SGHTA and CDR2 as FQGTGA. CDR3 amino acids: CASSSGPQGRGSYNEQFF. The CDR3 DNA reads TGTGCCAGCAGCTCCGGGCCACAGGGACGGGGCTCCTACAATGAGCAGTTCTTC.

The table lists this clonotype with a few counts. The genes are TRBV29-1 and TRBJ2-1; TRBD2 might be the D (5 bases). Trimming took 3 bases from V and 8 from J, leaving 8 bases between them. CDR3 size: 11 residues. Germline V gene data show CDR1 as SQVTM and CDR2 as ANQGSEA. This CDR3 is CSVDRGYEQFF. The CDR3 coding sequence is TGCAGCGTTGACAGAGGGTATGAGCAGTTCTTC.

There are a few counts of this clonotype. V is TRBV7-9 and J is TRBJ2-1, with 8 positions matching TRBD1. The germline CDR1 and CDR2 sequences are SEHNR and FQNEAQ (reference sequence). There are 14 residues in the CDR3. Trimming removed 5 bases from V and 9 bases from J; junction bases left unmatched: 9. CDR3 sequence reads: CASSQRTGQVEQFF. CDR3 in DNA: TGTGCCAGCAGCCAGCGGACAGGGCAGGTTGAGCAGTTCTTC.

This clonotype was counted only a few times. The J gene is TRBJ1-4, the V gene TRBV18, with D hard to call. Germline CDR1 reads KGHSH; CDR2 reads LQKENI. The CDR3 has 13 residues. Deletions cut 0 bases from V and 3 bases from J, with 2 bases between. The CDR3 DNA follows: TGTGCCAGCTCACCACCTTCTAATGAAAAACTGTTTTTT. Its protein product is CASSPPSNEKLFF.

This clonotype was seen only a few times. The rearrangement links TRBV7-2 to TRBJ2-7; D gene unclear. The CDR3 is 11 amino acids. Germline-derived CDR1 and CDR2 are SGHTA and FQGNSA. Deletions cut 5 bases from V and 4 bases from J, with 6 bases between. CDR3 sequence reads: CASSAKYEQYF. The CDR3 bases are TGTGCCAGCAGCGCCAAGTACGAGCAGTACTTC.

In this sample, this clonotype turned up a few times. This rearrangement joins TRBV27 to TRBJ1-1, with unresolved D. The ends were cut back, 7 bases at V and 1 base at J, with 22 bases in the middle. The CDR3 consists of 17 residues. Looked up from germline, CDR1 is MNHEY and CDR2 is SMNVEV (reference sequence). CDR3 DNA sequence: TGTGCCAGCACTCCCCCCCCAGACTCACCGGGGAACACTGAAGCTTTCTTT. Encoded protein: CASTPPPDSPGNTEAFF.

This chain links TRBV9 with TRBJ2-7; no clear D gene. Germline CDR1 reads SGDLS; CDR2 reads YYNGEE. Trimming cost V 0 bases and J 6 bases, with 13 bases left between them. There are 14 residues in the CDR3. CDR3 nucleotide sequence: TGTGCCAGCAGCGTAGATGGGCTAAGTAGCGAGCAGTACTTC. This translates into CASSVDGLSSEQYF.

The sample holds many counts of this clonotype. V gene TRBV12-3 or TRBV12-4 combines with J gene TRBJ1-3; 7 positions agree with TRBD1. The CDR3 has 15 residues. The V gene end was trimmed by 5 bases and the J gene end by 0 bases; junction bases not matched to a gene: 4. The DNA for the CDR3 is TGTGCCAGCAGTCGGGACAGATACTCTGGAAACACCATATATTTT. As protein: CASSRDRYSGNTIYF.